The text below deals with one TCR beta chain. With 3 bases clipped from V and 4 bases from J, the junction kept 3 bases outside the gene matches. The CDR3 runs 13 residues. Looked up from germline, CDR1 is MNHEY and CDR2 is SVGAGI. Assay: immunoSEQ multiplex PCR; the TCRdb copy retains only in-frame clones and omits some. The sample has over 350,000 clones, 86% seen once. The data are from a study of blood T cell repertoires in COVID-19. The rearrangement joins TRBV6-5 to TRBJ2-7, with TRBD2 matching 7 bases. The receptor was derived from a woman under 40 with active or convalescent COVID-19. What was sequenced was peripheral blood. The CDR3: CASSYGEGYEQYF. The CDR3 nucleotides are TGTGCCAGCAGTTATGGGGAGGGGTACGAGCAGTACTTC.